This T cell receptor beta chain was obtained from a study of cytomegalovirus exposure and HLA in healthy donors. About the research overall: Most donors, roughly 77% of roughly 400 genotyped, fell in the Caucasian-associated ancestry cluster. Whole-study results and caveats: In an earlier analysis, in some 500 donors, most V segments appeared productive either ~90% or ~30% of the time. The study put 150 to 200 TCR beta chains on its list as cytomegalovirus-associated. TCR beta sequences reportedly predicted most subjects' HLA-A and HLA-B alleles accurately.

The PCR employed 60 Vbeta primers together with 13 Jbeta primers. Assay used: immunoSEQ multiplex PCR; TCRdb lists only in-frame clones, some missing. Seen here are more than 100,000 clones, 70% to 80% observed once, and the top ten hold 0.94%. A note on this clone: Its target is not known.

Sequenced input: PBMCs. This clonotype was obtained from a woman aged 55-75 years in good health and CMV-seronegative.

CDR3: CASSFPNGDTQYF. The CDR3 bases are TGTGCCAGCAGTTTCCCAAACGGGGATACGCAGTATTTT. The gene calls are TRBV28 and TRBJ2-3; D not resolved. This CDR3 comprises 13 residues. Trimming took off 3 bases at V and 6 bases at J, with 10 bases between the two ends. The V gene's germline CDR1 is MDHEN and CDR2 SYDVKM. Drawing the rest from reference TRBV28 and TRBJ2-3, the complete variable domain is DVKVTQSSRYLVKRTGEKVFLECVQDMDHENMFWYRQDPGLGLRLIYFSYDVKMKEKGDIPEGYSVSREKKERFSLILESASTNQTSMYLCASSFPNGDTQYFGPGTRLTVL.